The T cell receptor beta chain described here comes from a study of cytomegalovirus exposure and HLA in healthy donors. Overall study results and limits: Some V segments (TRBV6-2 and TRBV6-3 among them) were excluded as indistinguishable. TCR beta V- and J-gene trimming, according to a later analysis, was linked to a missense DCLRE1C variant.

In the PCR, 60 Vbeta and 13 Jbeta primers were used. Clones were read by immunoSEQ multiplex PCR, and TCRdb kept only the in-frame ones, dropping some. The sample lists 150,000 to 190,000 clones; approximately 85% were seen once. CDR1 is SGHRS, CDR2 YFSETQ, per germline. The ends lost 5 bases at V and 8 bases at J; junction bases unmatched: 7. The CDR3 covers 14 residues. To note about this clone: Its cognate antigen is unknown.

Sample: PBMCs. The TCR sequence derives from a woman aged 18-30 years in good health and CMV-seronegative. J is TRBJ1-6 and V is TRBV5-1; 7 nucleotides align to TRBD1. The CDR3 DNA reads TGCGCCAGCAGACTCACAGGGGTGGATTCACCCCTCCACTTT. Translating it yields CASRLTGVDSPLHF.